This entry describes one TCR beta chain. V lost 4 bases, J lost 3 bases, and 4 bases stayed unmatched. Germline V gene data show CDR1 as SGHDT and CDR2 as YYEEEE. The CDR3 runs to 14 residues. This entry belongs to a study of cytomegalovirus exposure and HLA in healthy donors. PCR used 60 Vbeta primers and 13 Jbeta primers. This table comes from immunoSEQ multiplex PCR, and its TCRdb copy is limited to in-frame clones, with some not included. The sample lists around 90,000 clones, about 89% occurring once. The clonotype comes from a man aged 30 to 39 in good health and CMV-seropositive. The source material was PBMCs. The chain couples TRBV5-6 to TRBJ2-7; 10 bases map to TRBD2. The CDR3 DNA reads TGTGCCAGCAGCGCGCTAGCGGGAGTCTACGAGCAGTACTTC. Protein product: CASSALAGVYEQYF.